The next 6 T cell receptor beta chains were all read from a single sample in a study of T cells after yellow fever vaccination. TCRdb redid the calling of the 5' RACE reads with MiXCR, one entry per CDR3 protein. The data hold approximately 600,000 distinct CDR3 sequences, with about 12% observed a single time. This sample comprised PBMCs, obtained on the day of the yellow fever booster vaccination. These receptors originate from a man aged 30 to 45 who received the YFV17D yellow fever vaccine.

This clonotype came up a few times. The chain has TRBV19 and TRBJ2-5; D is perhaps TRBD1 or TRBD2 (6 bases each). Germline CDR1 LNHDA, CDR2 SQIVND (reference sequence). The CDR3 totals 19 residues. Trimming stripped 5 bases from V and 6 bases from J, with 31 bases between. The CDR3 sequence: CASSAQGGNRVQVRKTQYF. The CDR3 bases are TGTGCCAGTAGTGCTCAAGGGGGGAACAGGGTACAAGTCAGGAAGACCCAGTACTTC. Variable domain in full (rest from reference TRBV19 and TRBJ2-5): DGGITQSPKYLFRKEGQNVTLSCEQNLNHDAMYWYRQDPGQGLRLIYYSQIVNDFQKGDIAEGYSVSREKKESFPLTVTSAQKNPTAFYLCASSAQGGNRVQVRKTQYFGPGTRLLVL.

This clonotype has a handful of counts. J is TRBJ2-5 and V is TRBV29-1; D uncertain. The CDR3 contains 12 residues. The V end lost 4 bases, the J end lost 5 bases, and 11 bases lay between the germline ends. From germline, CDR1 is SQVTM and CDR2 ANQGSEA. The CDR3 region has the DNA TGCAGCGTTGTTGTAACCAGGGAGACCCAGTACTTC. The encoded protein is CSVVVTRETQYF.

This clonotype came up once. The J gene is TRBJ2-7, the V gene TRBV10-2; 9 bases are a match to TRBD1. V shed 1 base, J shed 4 bases, and the junction held 2 bases outside the gene matches. Germline CDR1 WSHSY, CDR2 SAAADI. CDR3 length: 14 residues. The CDR3 loop is CASSEWGQGYEQYF. The CDR3 nucleotides read TGCGCCAGCAGTGAGTGGGGACAGGGTTACGAGCAGTACTTC.

There are a few counts of this clonotype. The chain couples TRBV4-3 to TRBJ2-1; TRBD1 might be the D (5 bases). The CDR3 sequence is 14 residues long. Per the germline V gene, CDR1 is LGHNA and CDR2 is YSLEER. V gave up 4 bases and J gave up 6 bases, with 13 bases separating them. CDR3 nucleotide sequence: TGCGCCAGCAGCCTCGCCCTACAGGTCAATGAGCAGTTCTTC. Amino acids: CASSLALQVNEQFF.

The rearrangement links TRBV28 to TRBJ1-2; D is unclear. Deletions cut 1 base from V and 3 bases from J, with 12 bases between. Germline values: CDR1 MDHEN, CDR2 SYDVKM. CDR3 length equals 15 residues. As DNA, the CDR3 is TGTGCCAGCAGTTTATCTTCTCATTTAGACTATGGCTACACCTTC. Translated, it gives CASSLSSHLDYGYTF.

The gene calls are TRBV6-1 and TRBJ1-5, with TRBD1 matching over 10 bases. Germline CDR1 reads MNHNS; CDR2 reads SASEGT. V gave up 6 bases and J gave up 8 bases; unmatched junction bases: 10. The CDR3 totals 15 residues. Written as DNA, the CDR3 is TGTGCCAGCAGGCCCGGGACAGGGGAATCAGAGCCCCAGCATTTT. It specifies CASRPGTGESEPQHF.